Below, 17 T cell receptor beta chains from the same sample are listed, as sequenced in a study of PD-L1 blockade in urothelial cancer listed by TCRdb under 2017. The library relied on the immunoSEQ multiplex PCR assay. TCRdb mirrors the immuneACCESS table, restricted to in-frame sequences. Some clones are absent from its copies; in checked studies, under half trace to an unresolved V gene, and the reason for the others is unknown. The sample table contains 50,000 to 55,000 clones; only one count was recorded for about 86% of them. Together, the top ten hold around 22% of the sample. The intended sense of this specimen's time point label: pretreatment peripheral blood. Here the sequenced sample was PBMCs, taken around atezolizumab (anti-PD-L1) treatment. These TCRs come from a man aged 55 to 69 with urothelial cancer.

The CDR3 region is CASSDYIFTGDRVTYEQYF. The CDR3 nucleotides are TGTGCCAGCAGTGATTATATTTTTACTGGGGACAGGGTCACCTACGAGCAGTACTTC. The chain combines TRBV2 with TRBJ2-7, with TRBD1 matching over 9 bases. Germline CDR1 SNHLY, CDR2 FYNNEI. This CDR3 is built from 19 residues. The junction had 17 bases not matched to a gene; V was cut back by 3 bases and J by 2 bases.

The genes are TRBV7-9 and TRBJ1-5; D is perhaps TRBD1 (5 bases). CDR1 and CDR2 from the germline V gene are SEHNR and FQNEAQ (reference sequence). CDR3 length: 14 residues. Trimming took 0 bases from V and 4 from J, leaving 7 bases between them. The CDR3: CASSLAGGNQPQHF. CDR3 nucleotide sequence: TGTGCCAGCAGCTTAGCGGGGGGGAATCAGCCCCAGCATTTT.

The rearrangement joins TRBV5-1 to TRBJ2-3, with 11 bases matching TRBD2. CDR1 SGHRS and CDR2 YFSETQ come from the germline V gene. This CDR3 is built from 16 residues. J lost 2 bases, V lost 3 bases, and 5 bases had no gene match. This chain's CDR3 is CASSWGLADNTDTQYF. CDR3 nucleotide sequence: TGCGCCAGCAGCTGGGGACTAGCGGACAACACAGATACGCAGTATTTT.

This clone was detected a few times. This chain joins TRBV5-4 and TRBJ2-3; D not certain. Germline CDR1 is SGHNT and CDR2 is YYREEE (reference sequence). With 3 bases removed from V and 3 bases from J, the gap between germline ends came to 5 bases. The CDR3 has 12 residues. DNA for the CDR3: TGTGCCAGCAGCTCCTTGACAGATACGCAGTATTTT. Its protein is CASSSLTDTQYF.

Here the CDR3 reads CASSLGGQGIQPQHF. The DNA of the CDR3 is TGCGCCAGCAGCTTGGGGGGACAAGGGATTCAGCCCCAGCATTTT. The rearrangement joins TRBV5-1 to TRBJ1-5; D may be TRBD1 (6 bases). Germline V gene data show CDR1 as SGHRS and CDR2 as YFSETQ. The ends were cut back, 0 bases at V and 6 bases at J, with 13 bases in the middle. This CDR3 has 15 residues. Full variable domain (outside the CDR3, taken from reference TRBV5-1 and TRBJ1-5): KAGVTQTPRYLIKTRGQQVTLSCSPISGHRSVSWYQQTPGQGLQFLFEYFSETQRNKGNFPGRFSGRQFSNSRSEMNVSTLELGDSALYLCASSLGGQGIQPQHFGDGTRLSIL.

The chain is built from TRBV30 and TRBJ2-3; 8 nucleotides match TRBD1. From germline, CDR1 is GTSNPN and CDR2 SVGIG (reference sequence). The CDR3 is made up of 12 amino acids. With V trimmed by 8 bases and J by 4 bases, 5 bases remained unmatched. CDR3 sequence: CARQGAPDTQYF. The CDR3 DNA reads TGTGCCCGTCAGGGGGCACCAGATACGCAGTATTTT.

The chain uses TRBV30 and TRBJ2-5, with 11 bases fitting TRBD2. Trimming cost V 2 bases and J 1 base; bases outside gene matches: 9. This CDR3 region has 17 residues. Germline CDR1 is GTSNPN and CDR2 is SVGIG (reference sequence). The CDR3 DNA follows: TGTGCCTGGAGTCCCTCCGGGACTAGCGGATTCCAAGAGACCCAGTACTTC. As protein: CAWSPSGTSGFQETQYF.

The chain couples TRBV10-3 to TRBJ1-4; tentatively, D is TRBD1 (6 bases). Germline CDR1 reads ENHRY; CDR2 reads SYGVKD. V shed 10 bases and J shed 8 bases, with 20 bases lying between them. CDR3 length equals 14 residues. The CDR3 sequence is CATRGAGVEEKLFF. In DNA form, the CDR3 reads TGTGCCACTCGTGGGGCAGGGGTAGAAGAAAAACTGTTTTTT.

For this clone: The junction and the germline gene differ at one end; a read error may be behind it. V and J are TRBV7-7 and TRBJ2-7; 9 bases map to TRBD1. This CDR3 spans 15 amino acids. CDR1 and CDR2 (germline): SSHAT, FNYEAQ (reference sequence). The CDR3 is CASSLGTGLSYEQYF. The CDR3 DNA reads TGTGCTAGCAGCTTAGGGACAGGGCTCTCCTACGAGCAGTACTTC.

CDR3 nucleotides: TGTGCCAGCAGCCCTACCTTACAGGGGTTGAACACTGAAGCTTTCTTT. It codes for CASSPTLQGLNTEAFF. The rearrangement joins TRBV9 to TRBJ1-1, with TRBD1 identical over 7 bases. The CDR3 runs 16 residues. Germline-derived CDR1 and CDR2 are SGDLS and YYNGEE. With V trimmed by 4 bases and J by 0 bases, 9 bases remained unmatched.

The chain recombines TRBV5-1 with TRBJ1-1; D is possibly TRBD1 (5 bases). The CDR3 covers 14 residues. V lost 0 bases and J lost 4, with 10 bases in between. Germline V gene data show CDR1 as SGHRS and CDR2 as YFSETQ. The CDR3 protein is CASSLAGGVTEAFF. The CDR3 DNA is TGCGCCAGCAGCTTGGCTGGGGGGGTCACTGAAGCTTTCTTT.

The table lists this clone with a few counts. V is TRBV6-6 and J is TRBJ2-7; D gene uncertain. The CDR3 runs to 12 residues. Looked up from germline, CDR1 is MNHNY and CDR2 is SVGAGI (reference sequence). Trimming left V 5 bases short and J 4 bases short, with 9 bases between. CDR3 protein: CASSPPEYEQYF. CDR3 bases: TGTGCCAGCAGTCCCCCGGAGTACGAGCAGTACTTC.

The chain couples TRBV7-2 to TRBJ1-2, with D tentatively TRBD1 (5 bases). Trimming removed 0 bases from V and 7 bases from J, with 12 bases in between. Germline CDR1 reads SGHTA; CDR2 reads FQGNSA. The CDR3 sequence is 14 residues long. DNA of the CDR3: TGTGCCAGCAGCTTAGCTCCCCAGGGCCGTGGCTACACCTTC. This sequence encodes CASSLAPQGRGYTF.

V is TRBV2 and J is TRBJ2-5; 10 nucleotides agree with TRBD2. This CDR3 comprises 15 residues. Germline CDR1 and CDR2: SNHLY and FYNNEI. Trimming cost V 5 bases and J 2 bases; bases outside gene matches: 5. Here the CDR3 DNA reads TGTGCCAGCAGTTATTCTAGCGGGAGACAAGAGACCCAGTACTTC. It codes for CASSYSSGRQETQYF.

The CDR3 DNA follows: TGCGCCAGCAGCCAAGTTGAGCCGTCTACCTATAATTCACCCCTCCACTTT. It is translated as CASSQVEPSTYNSPLHF. V and J are TRBV4-1 and TRBJ1-6; no definite D call. Per germline, CDR1 MGHRA and CDR2 YSYEKL. Trimming removed 1 base at V and 2 bases at J, with 12 bases between. CDR3 length: 17 residues.

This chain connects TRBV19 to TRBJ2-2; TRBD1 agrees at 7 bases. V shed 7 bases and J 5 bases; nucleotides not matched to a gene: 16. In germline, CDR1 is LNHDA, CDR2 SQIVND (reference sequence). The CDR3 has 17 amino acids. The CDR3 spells CASNGWDSSKTTGELFF. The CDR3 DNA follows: TGTGCCAGTAATGGGTGGGACAGTTCCAAGACAACCGGGGAGCTGTTTTTT.

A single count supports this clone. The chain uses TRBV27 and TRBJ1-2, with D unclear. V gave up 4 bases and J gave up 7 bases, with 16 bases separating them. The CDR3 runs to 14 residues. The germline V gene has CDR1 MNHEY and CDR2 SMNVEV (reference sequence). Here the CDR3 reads CASSSLTGVGGYTF. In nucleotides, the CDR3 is TGTGCCAGCAGTTCTCTGACCGGGGTGGGTGGCTACACCTTC.